At least ten counts were recorded for the clone carrying this T cell receptor (delta chain). The antigen is not known. Only one base separates this from a far larger clonotype, so it likely reflects a read error. The sample has other DNA sequences that encode this CDR3 too. Flow sorting of PBMC yielded separate Vgamma9/Vdelta2+ and Vdelta2-negative gammadelta T cell populations for bulk repertoire analysis. Germline loops: CDR1 GEAIGNYY, CDR2 EKD. The CDR3 contains 18 residues. Both TRG and TRD chains were sequenced from each sorted sample. TCRdb reanalysed the multiplex PCR reads with CATT. The table has 40,000 to 55,000 delta-chain clones, about 1.9% seen once. The sample is drawn from a study of γδ T cells in repeated Plasmodium falciparum infection. The study's findings and limits: Malian children's Vdelta2-negative repertoires appeared more expanded and less diverse than Australians'. Vgamma9/Vdelta2+ repertoires stayed stably polyclonal over time and infection. Malian donors came from one small rural village, predominantly one ethnic group.

This sequence was found in a pool of human donors (malaria-infected and uninfected, not separated). V gene TRDV2 combines with J gene TRDJ1; 8 nucleotides match TRDD3. Sequencing was carried out using gamma-delta T cells from blood. DNA of the CDR3: TGTGCCTGCGACACCGTACTGGGGGCCCTACGAAGTACCGATAAACTCATCTTT. Translating gives CACDTVLGALRSTDKLIF.